One sample yielded the 5 T cell receptor beta chains listed below, sequenced in a study of blood T cell repertoires in COVID-19. The repertoire was sequenced with immunoSEQ multiplex PCR; TCRdb's copy has only in-frame clones and lacks some. The profile covers about 200,000 clones, with over 70% appearing a single time and 4.5% to 7% taken by the ten largest. The specimen was peripheral blood. The origin of the receptors is a woman aged 70 to 79 with acute or convalescent COVID-19.

The sample holds a few counts of this clone. The genes are TRBV29-1 and TRBJ1-3; D is possibly TRBD1 (5 bases). V was pared by 5 bases and J by 7 bases, with 15 bases between. CDR3 length equals 13 residues. Germline assignment: CDR1 SQVTM and CDR2 ANQGSEA. CDR3 DNA sequence: TGCAGCGTTCACGCGGGGCAGACGAACACCATATATTTT. It encodes CSVHAGQTNTIYF.

This clone is a singleton in its sample. One end of the junction is discordant with germline, which a read error may explain. V and J are TRBV7-7 and TRBJ2-7; D possibly corresponds to TRBD2 (5 bases). The germline V gene has CDR1 SSHAT and CDR2 FNYEAQ (reference sequence). The CDR3 is made up of 15 amino acids. The CDR3 sequence: CASSLDVGIQYEQYF. For the CDR3, the DNA is TGTGCTAGCAGCTTAGACGTCGGGATACAGTACGAGCAGTACTTC.

The V call is TRBV5-1, the J call TRBJ2-7, with D maybe TRBD2 (5 bases). The CDR3 runs 12 residues. Germline V lookup: CDR1 SGHRS, CDR2 YFSETQ. V was cut by 4 bases and J by 2 bases, with 7 bases left in between. This CDR3 reads CASSTGAYEQYF. The DNA of the CDR3 is TGCGCCAGCAGCACCGGGGCCTACGAGCAGTACTTC.

This chain uses TRBV7-6 with TRBJ2-7; TRBD1 is a possible D gene (6 bases). Germline values: CDR1 SGHVS, CDR2 FNYEAQ. CDR3 length: 15 residues. V gave up 5 bases and J gave up 6 bases, with 20 bases separating them. CDR3 amino acids: CASSTNQGRVSEQYF. The CDR3 bases are TGTGCCAGCAGCACCAACCAGGGGCGCGTATCCGAGCAGTACTTC.

This clone was recorded a few times. The chain links TRBV14 to TRBJ2-2; 9 bases align to TRBD2. The V segment lost 4 bases and the J segment 8 bases; nucleotides outside the gene matches: 14. The CDR3 length is 17 residues. Germline loops: CDR1 SGHDN, CDR2 FVKESK. CDR3 sequence reads: CASSPRGLAGLDGELFF. CDR3 in DNA: TGTGCCAGCAGCCCCCGGGGGCTAGCGGGACTGGATGGGGAGCTGTTTTTT. The full variable domain, with the rest looked up from reference TRBV14 and TRBJ2-2, is EAGVTQFPSHSVIEKGQTVTLRCDPISGHDNLYWYRRVMGKEIKFLLHFVKESKQDESGMPNNRFLAERTGGTYSTLKVQPAELEDSGVYFCASSPRGLAGLDGELFFGEGSRLTVL.